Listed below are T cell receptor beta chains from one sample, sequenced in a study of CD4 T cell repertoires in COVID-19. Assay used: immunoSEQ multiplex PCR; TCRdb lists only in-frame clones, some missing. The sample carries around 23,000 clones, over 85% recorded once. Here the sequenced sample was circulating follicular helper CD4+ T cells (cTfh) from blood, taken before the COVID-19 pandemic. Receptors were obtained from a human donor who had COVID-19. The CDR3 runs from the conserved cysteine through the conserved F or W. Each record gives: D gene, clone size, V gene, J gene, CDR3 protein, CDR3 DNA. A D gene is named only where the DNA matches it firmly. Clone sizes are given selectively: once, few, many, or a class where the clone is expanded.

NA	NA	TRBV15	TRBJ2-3	CATSRDSDLRTDTQYF	TGTGCCACCAGCAGAGATTCGGATCTGCGGACAGATACGCAGTATTTT
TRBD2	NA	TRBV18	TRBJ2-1	CASSRPGTSGYNEQFF	TGTGCCAGCTCACGCCCCGGGACTAGCGGTTACAATGAGCAGTTCTTC
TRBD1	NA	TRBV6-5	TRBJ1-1	CASSRQGEAFF	TGTGCCAGCAGCCGACAGGGTGAAGCTTTCTTT
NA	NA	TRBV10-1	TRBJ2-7	CASSDEGIKRQATSAYEQYF	TGCGCCAGCAGTGACGAGGGGATAAAAAGACAGGCCACTTCCGCTTACGAGCAGTACTTC
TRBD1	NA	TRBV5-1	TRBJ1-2	CASSLGDRENYGYTF	TGCGCCAGCAGCTTGGGGGACAGGGAGAACTATGGCTACACCTTC
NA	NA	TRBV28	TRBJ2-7	CASSLFRGYEQYF	TGTGCCAGCAGTTTGTTCAGGGGCTACGAGCAGTACTTC
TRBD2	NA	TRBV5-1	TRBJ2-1	CASSSGGGEGEQFF	TGCGCCAGCAGCTCCGGCGGAGGGGAGGGTGAGCAGTTCTTC
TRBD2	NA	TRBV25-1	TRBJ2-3	CASSESKTSGTTDTQYF	TGTGCCAGCAGTGAATCTAAAACTAGCGGGACGACAGATACGCAGTATTTT
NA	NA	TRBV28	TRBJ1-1	CASSSSGRGGAFF	TGTGCCAGCAGTTCCTCTGGAAGGGGTGGGGCTTTCTTT
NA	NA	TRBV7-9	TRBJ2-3	CASSLLREYTDTQYF	TGTGCCAGCAGCCTCCTTAGAGAGTACACAGATACGCAGTATTTT
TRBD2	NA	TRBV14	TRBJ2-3	CASSQGTSGTTDTQYF	TGTGCCAGCAGCCAAGGGACTAGCGGGACCACAGATACGCAGTATTTT
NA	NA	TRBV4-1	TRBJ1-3	CASSQDPEGNTIYF	TGCGCCAGCAGCCAAGATCCGGAGGGAAACACCATATATTTT
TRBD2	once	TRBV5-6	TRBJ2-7	CASSLSSGFEQYF	TGTGCCAGCAGCTTGAGTAGCGGGTTCGAGCAGTACTTC
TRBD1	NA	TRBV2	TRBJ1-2	CASSRDSFYGYTF	TGTGCCAGCAGCCGGGACAGCTTCTATGGCTACACCTTC
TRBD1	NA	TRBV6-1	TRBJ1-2	CASSVHTGDSNYGYTF	TGTGCCAGCAGTGTCCATACAGGGGACTCTAACTATGGCTACACCTTC
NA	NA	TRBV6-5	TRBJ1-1	CASSLRGGEGAFF	TGTGCCAGCAGTCTTAGGGGGGGGGAGGGAGCTTTCTTT
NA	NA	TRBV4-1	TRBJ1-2	CASSQEWTVSNYGYTF	TGCGCCAGCAGCCAAGAGTGGACAGTTTCTAACTATGGCTACACCTTC
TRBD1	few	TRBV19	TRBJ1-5	CASRPGTGGASNQPQHF	TGTGCCAGTAGACCGGGGACAGGGGGGGCCAGCAATCAGCCCCAGCATTTT
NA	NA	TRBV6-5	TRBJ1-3	CASSRYDTGNTIYF	TGTGCCAGCAGCCGCTATGACACTGGAAACACCATATATTTT
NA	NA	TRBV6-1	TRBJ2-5	CAIGAFGGWVKTQYF	TGTGCCATAGGGGCCTTTGGGGGGTGGGTAAAGACCCAGTACTTC
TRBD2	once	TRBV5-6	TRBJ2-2	CASSRTSGGSTGELFF	TGTGCCAGCAGTAGGACTAGCGGGGGGTCCACCGGGGAGCTGTTTTTT
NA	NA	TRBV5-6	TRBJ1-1	CASSLQGRLNTEAFF	TGTGCCAGCAGCTTGCAGGGGCGGCTGAACACTGAAGCTTTCTTT
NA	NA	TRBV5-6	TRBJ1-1	CASSALGVEGTLSNTEAFF	TGTGCCAGCAGCGCGCTCGGGGTTGAGGGCACGCTCTCCAACACTGAAGCTTTCTTT
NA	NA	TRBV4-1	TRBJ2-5	CASSLREQQETQYF	TGCGCCAGCAGCCTCCGGGAACAGCAAGAGACCCAGTACTTC
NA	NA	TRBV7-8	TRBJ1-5	CASSLVGGTSQPQHF	TGTGCCAGCAGCTTAGTGGGGGGTACTAGTCAGCCCCAGCATTTT
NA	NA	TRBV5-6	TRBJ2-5	CASSLEQGTQYF	TGTGCCAGCAGCTTGGAACAGGGGACCCAGTACTTC
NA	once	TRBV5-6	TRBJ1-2	CASSLRGTDYGYTF	TGTGCCAGCAGCTTGAGGGGAACGGATTATGGCTACACCTTC
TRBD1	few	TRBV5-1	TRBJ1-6	CASSPAGTGGLSSYNSPLHF	TGCGCCAGCAGTCCCGCCGGGACAGGGGGCCTGAGCTCCTATAATTCACCCCTCCACTTT
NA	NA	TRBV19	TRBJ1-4	CASTAPDSGEKLFF	TGTGCCAGTACCGCTCCGGACAGCGGTGAAAAACTGTTTTTT
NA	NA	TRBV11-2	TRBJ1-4	CASSLGTQHRATNEKLFF	TGTGCCAGCAGCTTAGGAACCCAGCACAGGGCAACTAATGAAAAACTGTTTTTT
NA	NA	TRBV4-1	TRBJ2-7	CASSQDFQGSYEQYF	TGCGCCAGCAGCCAAGATTTCCAGGGGAGCTACGAGCAGTACTTC
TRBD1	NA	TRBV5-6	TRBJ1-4	CASSAGQGWTNEKLFF	TGTGCCAGCAGCGCGGGACAGGGGTGGACTAATGAAAAACTGTTTTTT
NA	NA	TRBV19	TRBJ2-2	CASSIAGAGELFF	TGTGCCAGTAGTATAGCAGGGGCCGGGGAGCTGTTTTTT
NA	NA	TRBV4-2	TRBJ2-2	CASSPMTRTNTGELFF	TGTGCCAGCAGCCCGATGACACGAACGAACACCGGGGAGCTGTTTTTT
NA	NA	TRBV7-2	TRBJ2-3	CASSLAGLSTDTQYF	TGTGCCAGCAGCTTAGCGGGGCTTTCCACAGATACGCAGTATTTT
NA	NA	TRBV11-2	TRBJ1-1	CASSTPAGTNTEAFF	TGTGCCAGCAGCACCCCGGCAGGCACGAACACTGAAGCTTTCTTT
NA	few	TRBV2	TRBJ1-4	CASSEAMGRLFF	TGTGCCAGCAGTGAAGCGATGGGGAGACTGTTTTTT
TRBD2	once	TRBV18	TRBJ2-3	CASSPGLAGAGDTQYF	TGTGCCAGCTCTCCGGGACTAGCGGGGGCCGGAGATACGCAGTATTTT
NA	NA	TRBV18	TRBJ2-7	CASSRTLNEQYF	TGTGCCAGCTCGCGCACTCTTAACGAGCAGTACTTC
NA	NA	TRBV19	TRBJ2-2	CASSGTRNTGELFF	TGTGCCAGTAGTGGGACAAGGAACACCGGGGAGCTGTTTTTT
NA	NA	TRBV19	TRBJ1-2	CASSNRRQRDSYGYTF	TGTGCCAGTAGTAACCGGCGACAGAGAGACAGCTATGGCTACACCTTC
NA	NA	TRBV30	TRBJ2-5	CAWRELLTQYF	TGTGCCTGGCGGGAACTGCTTACCCAGTACTTC